This T cell receptor (beta chain) was recovered during a study of identical twins. Notes on the study in general: Alpha sequences that were out-of-frame and twin-shared showed an excess of low generation probability. Because invariant MAIT and iNKT cells could be present, zero-insertion analyses could be partly confounded.

This clonotype was detected many times. Antigen unknown. TCRdb processed the 5' RACE reads anew with MiXCR; each CDR3 protein has one entry. This table has around 570,000 distinct CDR3 sequences, 9% to 10% appearing once. The CDR3 is made up of 14 amino acids. V was shortened by 3 bases and J by 7 bases, with 10 bases between the two germline ends. These sequences were also reported in another study, on yellow fever vaccine responses in identical twins.

What was sequenced was PBMCs. This TCR was sampled from a woman under 30 in good health. This chain uses TRBV12-3 or TRBV12-4 with TRBJ1-6; tentatively, D is TRBD1 (6 bases). The CDR3 sequence: CASSFRQANSPLHF. The CDR3 DNA follows: TGTGCCAGCAGTTTCCGACAGGCGAATTCACCCCTCCACTTT.